This TCR beta chain was profiled in a study of cytomegalovirus exposure and HLA in healthy donors (dated by TCRdb to 2017 to 2019). In terms of the full investigation: An earlier analysis of about 560 of the donors reported 276 Gb of sequence data and 90 million to 120 million unique TCR beta sequences obtained from around 190 million T cells. In the later analysis, no new phenotypic data were used to find candidate immune exposures; instead, reliance was placed on TCR beta sequences and their occurrence across donors. Both class I and class II loci were covered by HLA typing, at four-digit resolution. Typing coverage varied by locus: roughly 620-640 donors for A, B, C, DRB1 and DQB1; some 520 for DQA1; more than 600 for DPA1; roughly 450 for DPB1. Around 320 gigabases of sequencing data and approximately 84 million unique TCR sequences were included in an early release covering roughly 700 HLA-typed donors. In an earlier analysis of roughly 600 of the donors, high-throughput TCR beta sequencing was used to judge whether each TCR beta V gene segment behaved as functional or pseudogenic. The T cell repertoires of under 750 subjects were profiled by immunosequencing and related to cytomegalovirus serostatus. Every discovery cohort repertoire had been produced on one sequencing platform. On average, around 230,000 unique TCR beta nucleotide sequences were sequenced per donor among 350 to 400 genotyped donors of the cohort, with roughly 20% of those sequences being non-productive. Of the 350 to 400 genotyped donors, 81% fell in the genetic ancestry cluster associated with self-reported Caucasian donors. Donor age, sex, ethnicity and CMV serostatus were compiled together with the repertoire data. The study was designed to test whether signatures of past pathogen exposure could be identified by cataloging public T cell receptors. A later genetic analysis used genome-wide SNP genotypes for about 65% of the roughly 700 donors, treating that subset as a discovery cohort. To predict cytomegalovirus infection status, the study combined high-throughput TCR immunosequencing, statistical association of individual TCRs with disease status, and machine learning. Along with the roughly 700-subject first cohort, a separate validation cohort of over a hundred different subjects was used. Because of strong linkage in the cohort, roughly five DR-DQ haplotypes were treated as single units for association and clustering. A later analysis re-examined previously published TCR beta repertoires from about 700 donors and added high-resolution HLA genotyping to investigate patterns of TCR occurrence. Overall study outcomes, separate from this receptor: Roughly uniform sequencing depth across donors was assumed in presence/absence analyses, although this assumption may not hold. Because the 87-base-pair reads could not distinguish some IMGT-functional V segments, including TRBV6-2 and TRBV6-3, those segments were excluded. In vitro tests confirmed that three of the cytomegalovirus-associated TCR beta chains recognize cytomegalovirus antigens. Linkage disequilibrium might explain the correlated functional status among segregating V segments, but an unknown experimental factor could not be excluded. About 17 rarely observed V segments, including chromosome 9 orphons, were excluded from the earlier analysis of just under 600 of the donors because counts were too low. Compared with the roughly 720-donor mean, donors in an Asian-associated ancestry cluster had fewer N-insertions in productive TCRs, according to a later genetic analysis. The only immune exposure information available for the cohort was CMV serostatus. An earlier analysis of approximately 530 of the donors showed that most TCR beta V segments appeared in productive rearrangements either about 87% or about 30% of the time, which broadly matched IMGT annotations. Cytomegalovirus status was reported to be diagnosed by the classifier with high specificity and sensitivity in both the original and validation cohorts. In this cohort, only TCR beta chains were sequenced, and detectable features were limited by the absence of alpha or paired-chain data. A further reported finding was that TCR beta sequences accurately predicted the HLA-A and HLA-B alleles for most subjects in the first cohort. Most TCR sequences were observed very rarely across donors, whereas some public TCRs were present in many individuals. The study listed 150 to 200 TCR beta chains as associated with cytomegalovirus. According to a later analysis, most CMV-associated TCR beta chains appeared to be HLA-restricted, and the HLA associations seemed to be driven largely by CMV exposure. Because HLA typing was missing for some donors at each locus, association tests included only the typed subset. Strong co-occurrence of HLA alleles, especially DR and DQ, made assigning TCR associations to individual alleles difficult. In a later analysis, HLA-associated TCR beta chains were found to be more clonally expanded and to have lower generation probabilities than equally common non-associated chains. A cluster of highly shared sequence variants was judged likely to represent a technical artifact of the sequencing pipeline. Several of the top co-occurrence clusters appeared to be linked to parvovirus B19, influenza, CMV and Epstein-Barr virus, according to a later analysis. An association between a missense DCLRE1C variant and V-gene and J-gene trimming of TCR beta chains was found in a later genetic analysis and replicated in an independent cohort. In a later analysis, some 17,000 TCR beta sequences were associated with specific HLA alleles at a false discovery rate of 0.05. The authors suggested that the approach could potentially be generalized to other disease states and immunological phenotypes. In a later analysis, TCR association rates were found to vary across HLA loci, with the most associated TCRs seen for DRB1 alleles and the fewest for HLA-C alleles.

The cohort comprised several hundred healthy bone marrow donors. Cohort members were all nominally healthy when sampled, although unrecorded immune exposures were likely present. The donor tested CMV seropositive and was one of the 289 seropositive cohort members. A peripheral blood sample was provided by each donor, and peripheral blood mononuclear cells were used for TCR beta sequencing. Genomic DNA was extracted from the blood cell samples with the Qiagen DNeasy Blood Extraction Kit. In the case of this clone: Its antigen remains unidentified. The sample holds no much larger clone one base away, and base qualities are not on file.

Counted from cysteine to phenylalanine, this CDR3 has 15 amino acids. CDR3 DNA is the only sequence kept; it has 45 bases, read in frame from the first base. For CDR1 and CDR2, the germline V gene lists MGHRA and YSYEKL. V is cut back by 2 bases and J by 0 bases, with 1 base in the junction unmatched. The receptor library was made with the immunoSEQ multiplex PCR assay. For the multiplex PCR, a mixture combining 60 forward primers for TCR Vbeta segments and 13 reverse primers for TCR Jbeta segments was used. The CDR3 region of rearranged TCR beta genes was amplified from genomic DNA by a multiplex PCR assay. On the Illumina HiSeq System, the amplified TCR beta libraries were sequenced as 87-base-pair reads. Per the original workflow: A later analysis tallied around 80 million unique TCR beta chains across the roughly 610 repertoires, and approximately 11 million of those chains were shared by two or more donors. Raw reads were error-corrected and collapsed into unique sequences with a nearest-neighbor algorithm that merged closely related sequences to remove PCR and sequencing errors. To assign V, D and J gene segments, CDR3 sequences were aligned to IMGT reference sequences. For a sequence to be retained, a match of at least six nucleotides was required to both a V gene segment and a J gene segment. Rearrangements were called productive when the CDR3 lacked stop codons and stayed in frame with V and J; all others were non-productive. Following IMGT convention, CDR3 was defined as the stretch from the second conserved V-encoded cysteine to the conserved J-encoded phenylalanine. In an earlier analysis of around 640 of the donors, sequences lacking an unambiguous match to a single V gene segment were excluded. In an earlier analysis of several hundred of the donors, V segments were called functional above 56.7% productive rearrangements and were called segregating when the between-donor standard deviation exceeded 5%. A statistical classification framework was built for diagnosing cytomegalovirus status from the catalog of TCR beta chain sequences. In a later analysis, TCR nucleotide sequences were compared against IMGT/GENE-DB human TR gene sequences so that V and J genes could be assigned. The TCRdist pipeline was used in a later analysis to assign CDR3 sequences and most-parsimonious VDJ recombination scenarios. In a later analysis, each TCR beta chain was defined by its CDR3 amino acid sequence together with its V-gene family, and reads without a unique V-gene family were excluded. In a later analysis, fewer than 600 highly shared, low-generation-probability nucleotide sequences were removed to address suspected cross-contamination and a sequencing artifact. For each public chain, a later analysis derived a clonal expansion index from normalized ranks of inferred template counts within each repertoire. In a later analysis, generation probabilities were computed using a VDJ recombination model fitted to out-of-frame rearrangements, and the results were checked against IGoR. Hypergeometric tests were used in a later analysis to score TCR-TCR, TCR-HLA and TCR-CMV co-occurrence, with a repertoire-size bias correction applied to the TCR pairs. False discovery rates were estimated in a later analysis by permuting HLA or CMV assignments 20 times. In a later analysis, co-occurring TCRs were grouped using DBSCAN, with TCRdist sequence similarity added in when clustering inside HLA-allele-positive subsets. Repertoires with fewer than 30,000 or more than 120,000 public chains, plus five repertoires with anomalous nucleotide sharing, were excluded from co-occurrence clustering. Not all clones reach the TCRdb copy of this immuneACCESS table, which keeps in-frame sequences only. Checked studies attribute under half of the gap to unresolved V genes and leave the rest unexplained. That table is the source of V, J and clone size, and D and trimming were worked out from the DNA. The sample includes about 180,000 clones, with roughly 80% observed a single time. The ten largest clones capture about 1.3% of the sample.

This receptor was obtained from a girl aged 10-17 years in good health and CMV-seropositive. Sequenced: PBMCs. The sequence joins TRBV4-1 to TRBJ2-1, with 7 bases in between that match TRBD2. The DNA is TGCGCCAGCAGCCAACGGGGGGACTCCTACAATGAGCAGTTCTTC. Its protein is CASSQRGDSYNEQFF.